A single sample gave rise to the 30 T cell receptor beta chains below, sequenced in a study of T-cell reconstitution after alpha-beta-depleted transplantation in children. Unique molecular identifiers were incorporated during preparation of the TCRbeta library. TCRdb recomputed calls from the PCR reads with MiXCR, one row per CDR3 protein. The table records about 640,000 distinct CDR3 sequences, roughly 15% of them present only once. The starting material was PBMCs from the stem cell graft donor, obtained from the stem cell graft. Source of these receptors: a human donor who donated a stem cell graft to a child with acute myeloid leukemia.

This clonotype was counted at least ten times. V usage is TRBV6-1 and J usage is TRBJ2-3; a possible D gene is TRBD2 (7 bases). There are 15 residues in the CDR3. V was cut by 5 bases and J by 4 bases, with 16 bases left in between. The germline gives CDR1 MNHNS, CDR2 SASEGT. This chain's CDR3 is CASSPEGGVADTQYF. CDR3 coding DNA: TGTGCCAGCAGTCCCGAGGGGGGGGTCGCAGATACGCAGTATTTT.

Only a few counts were recorded for this clonotype. The chain joins TRBV9 to TRBJ2-3, with 9 bases aligning to TRBD2. Unmatched junction bases numbered 11, after V lost 0 bases and J lost 6 bases. Germline V lookup: CDR1 SGDLS, CDR2 YYNGEE. There are 17 residues in the CDR3. Written as DNA, the CDR3 is TGTGCCAGCAGCGTAGATGGGCGGGGGGGGAACCTGGATACGCAGTATTTT. Residues: CASSVDGRGGNLDTQYF.

This clonotype was detected only a few times. This rearrangement joins TRBV7-9 to TRBJ1-4; possibly TRBD1 for D (5 bases). The ends were cut back, 4 bases at V and 5 bases at J, with 20 bases in the middle. Germline CDR1 SEHNR, CDR2 FQNEAQ (reference sequence). This CDR3 has 17 residues. CDR3 sequence: CASSYNGGGKDNEKLFF. DNA for the CDR3: TGTGCCAGCAGCTACAACGGCGGGGGGAAGGACAATGAAAAACTGTTTTTT.

This clonotype came up many times. The gene calls are TRBV12-3 or TRBV12-4 and TRBJ2-7, with D possibly matching TRBD1 (6 bases). CDR3 length: 14 amino acids. The V and J ends lost 3 bases and 4 bases respectively, with 13 bases between them. The CDR3 bases are TGTGCCAGCAGTTTCAGTGGGGGCGTTTACGAGCAGTACGTC. Translating it yields CASSFSGGVYEQYV.

This chain joins TRBV10-1 and TRBJ2-2; D is unclear. The CDR3 is 13 residues long. In germline, CDR1 is WNHNN, CDR2 SYGVQD (reference sequence). V lost 8 bases to trimming and J lost 5 bases, with 12 bases between them. CDR3 DNA: TGCGCCAGCCCTTCTAGGAAGACCGGGGAGCTGTTTTTT. It is translated as CASPSRKTGELFF.

This clonotype appeared many times. The genes are TRBV20-1 and TRBJ1-1; D is undetermined. This CDR3 is 13 amino acids long. Trimming shortened V by 4 bases and J by 0 bases, and 9 bases separated the two germline ends. Germline V lookup: CDR1 DFQATT, CDR2 SNEGSKA (reference sequence). CDR3 bases: TGCAGTGCTATTGGACGGTTGAACACTGAAGCTTTCTTT. It translates to CSAIGRLNTEAFF.

The rearrangement joins TRBV20-1 to TRBJ2-5, with 8 bases identical to TRBD2. The CDR3 sequence is 12 residues long. Germline V lookup: CDR1 DFQATT, CDR2 SNEGSKA (reference sequence). The V gene end was trimmed by 6 bases and the J gene end by 4 bases; junction bases not matched to a gene: 4. This CDR3 reads CSARAGAETQYF. The CDR3 DNA reads TGCAGTGCCCGAGCGGGGGCAGAGACCCAGTACTTC.

This clonotype was seen a few times. The chain recombines TRBV5-5 with TRBJ1-2, with a weak D call TRBD1 (5 bases). This CDR3 has 14 residues. Between the trimmed V and J ends, which lost 0 bases and 5 bases, there was a span of 11 bases. Germline loops: CDR1 SGHKS, CDR2 YYEKEE (reference sequence). The CDR3: CASSLDAGPYGYTF. CDR3 DNA sequence: TGTGCCAGCAGCTTGGATGCGGGGCCGTATGGCTACACCTTC.

In this sample, this clonotype turned up many times. The CDR3 protein is CASSRDVAFHSPLHF. In nucleotides, the CDR3 is TGTGCCAGCAGTCGGGACGTTGCCTTCCATTCACCCCTCCACTTT. The rearrangement uses TRBV12-3 or TRBV12-4 and TRBJ1-6, with TRBD1 as a possible D gene (5 bases). V shed 5 bases and J shed 8 bases, with 16 bases lying between them. The CDR3 is made up of 15 amino acids.

A few counts support this clonotype. V is TRBV7-2 and J is TRBJ1-6; tentatively, D is TRBD1 (5 bases). Trimming removed 4 bases from V and 6 bases from J, with 10 bases in between. CDR1 and CDR2 (germline): SGHTA, FQGNSA. The CDR3 runs 14 residues. CDR3 in DNA: TGTGCCAGCAGCTCGACGACAGTTAATTCACCCCTCCACTTT. This gives the protein CASSSTTVNSPLHF.

Comment on this clonotype: Germline and junction disagree at one end, which may indicate a read error. The chain uses TRBV6-1 and TRBJ2-3; 7 nucleotides line up with TRBD2. This CDR3 is 16 amino acids long. Germline CDR1 MNHNS, CDR2 SASEGT. The CDR3 is CASTTVGGEGTYTQYF. The CDR3 coding sequence is TGTGCCAGCACCACCGTGGGAGGGGAGGGCACATATACGCAGTATTTT.

This clonotype was counted only a few times. The chain recombines TRBV15 with TRBJ2-7; TRBD2 matches at 7 bases. This CDR3 comprises 17 residues. Germline V gene sequence: CDR1 LNHNV, CDR2 YYDKDF (reference sequence). Losses at the gene ends were 0 bases for V and 4 bases for J; bases not matched to a gene: 12. CDR3 region: CATSRDGGGTPRYEQYF. CDR3 coding DNA: TGTGCCACCAGCAGAGATGGGGGGGGGACCCCACGTTACGAGCAGTACTTC.

This clonotype was observed at least ten times. The rearrangement uses TRBV29-1 and TRBJ1-2; a weak D match, TRBD1 (5 bases). The CDR3 is 12 residues long. V was shortened by 4 bases and J by 7 bases, with 13 bases between the two germline ends. Germline loops: CDR1 SQVTM, CDR2 ANQGSEA. The chain's CDR3 is CSVVTGRGGYTF. CDR3 DNA: TGCAGCGTTGTAACGGGACGAGGTGGCTACACCTTC.

This clonotype was observed many times. V gene TRBV29-1 combines with J gene TRBJ2-2, with D possibly being TRBD1 (6 bases). V was pared by 4 bases and J by 0 bases, with 9 bases between. Germline assignment: CDR1 SQVTM and CDR2 ANQGSEA. CDR3 length: 14 amino acids. The CDR3 sequence is CSVVNRANTGELFF. The CDR3 region has the DNA TGCAGCGTTGTTAACAGGGCGAACACCGGGGAGCTGTTTTTT.

J is TRBJ1-4 and V is TRBV5-1; a weak D match, TRBD1 (6 bases). Between the trimmed V and J ends, which lost 1 base and 6 bases, there was a span of 13 bases. The CDR3 contains 15 residues. The germline CDR1 and CDR2 sequences are SGHRS and YFSETQ. The DNA of the CDR3 is TGCGCCAGCAGCTTGTCACAGGGCCTATATGAAAAACTGTTTTTT. Protein: CASSLSQGLYEKLFF.

The chain carries TRBV25-1 and TRBJ1-4, with D possibly being TRBD1 (5 bases). CDR1 and CDR2 from the germline V gene are MGHDK and SYGVNS. CDR3 length equals 14 residues. V shed 2 bases and J shed 7 bases, with 11 bases lying between them. CDR3: CASSEGGDPEKLFF. The CDR3 nucleotides read TGTGCCAGCAGTGAAGGTGGGGACCCTGAAAAACTGTTTTTT.

This clonotype was observed a handful of times. The chain combines TRBV19 with TRBJ2-2; D is ambiguous. The CDR3 extends over 14 amino acids. Trimming stripped 6 bases from V and 1 base from J, with 9 bases between. Germline V gene sequence: CDR1 LNHDA, CDR2 SQIVND (reference sequence). Here the CDR3 reads CASSPPWNTGELFF. DNA for the CDR3: TGTGCCAGTAGCCCTCCGTGGAACACCGGGGAGCTGTTTTTT.

The sample holds many counts of this clonotype. This chain uses TRBV29-1 with TRBJ1-1, with 9 positions matching TRBD1. This CDR3 is built from 19 residues. Germline V lookup: CDR1 SQVTM, CDR2 ANQGSEA. The J segment lost 0 bases and the V segment lost 6 bases, leaving 20 bases of the junction unmatched. The CDR3 DNA sequence: TGCAGCGTCGTTCTGGCGCCGGGCGGGACAGGGACCATGAACACTGAAGCTTTCTTT. This gives the protein CSVVLAPGGTGTMNTEAFF. Full variable domain (remainder filled in from reference TRBV29-1 and TRBJ1-1): SAVISQKPSRDICQRGTSLTIQCQVDSQVTMMFWYRQQPGQSLTLIATANQGSEATYESGFVIDKFPISRPNLTFSTLTVSNMSPEDSSIYLCSVVLAPGGTGTMNTEAFFGQGTRLTVV.

This clonotype appeared a few times. The V and J genes are TRBV14 and TRBJ2-1; no reliable D call. Trimming took off 0 bases at V and 9 bases at J, with 12 bases between the two ends. CDR1 and CDR2 from the germline V gene are SGHDN and FVKESK. The CDR3 is made up of 14 amino acids. Written as DNA, the CDR3 is TGTGCCAGCAGCCAAGATTCAGGATGGGGTGAGCAGTTCTTC. It encodes CASSQDSGWGEQFF.

This clonotype was recorded many times. This chain links TRBV20-1 with TRBJ1-5; 12 nucleotides match TRBD1. The germline CDR1 and CDR2 sequences are DFQATT and SNEGSKA (reference sequence). There are 14 residues in the CDR3. The CDR3 here is CSVVGQGAKQPQHF. In DNA form, the CDR3 reads TGCAGCGTAGTGGGACAGGGGGCAAAACAGCCCCAGCATTTT.

This clonotype was found many times. The chain carries TRBV5-1 and TRBJ2-7, with 9 bases fitting TRBD2. Germline CDR1 and CDR2: SGHRS and YFSETQ. This CDR3 is built from 14 residues. V dropped 2 bases and J dropped 1; count of bases not matched to a gene: 1. In nucleotides, the CDR3 is TGCGCCAGCAGCTTTAGCGGGGGTTCCTACGAGCAGTACGTC. Protein sequence: CASSFSGGSYEQYV.

This clonotype was observed at least ten times. The genes are TRBV20-1 and TRBJ2-7; D is possibly TRBD1 or TRBD2 (5 bases each). V lost 3 bases, J lost 3 bases, and 15 bases lay in between. Germline values: CDR1 DFQATT, CDR2 SNEGSKA (reference sequence). This CDR3 spans 14 amino acids. Written as DNA, the CDR3 is TGCAGTGCTAGTACATGGGGCGGAGGCTACGAGCAGTACTTC. This translates into CSASTWGGGYEQYF.

This clonotype was seen repeatedly, ten times or more. J is TRBJ1-1 and V is TRBV7-2; D might be TRBD1 (5 bases). The CDR3 is made up of 14 amino acids. Germline assignment: CDR1 SGHTA and CDR2 FQGNSA. The V end was cut by 2 bases, the J end by 6 bases, with 13 bases between. The CDR3 nucleotides read TGTGCCAGCAGCTTATTGGCAGGGAGCGCTGAAGCTTTCTTT. Translating it yields CASSLLAGSAEAFF.

This clonotype was seen at least ten times. V gene TRBV24-1 combines with J gene TRBJ2-1, with D uncertain. Germline loops: CDR1 KGHDR, CDR2 SFDVKD. V lost 4 bases, J lost 0 bases, and 9 bases lay in between. CDR3 length: 15 residues. The DNA of the CDR3 is TGTGCCACCAGTGAAGCTGGGTTCTCCTACAATGAGCAGTTCTTC. Amino acids: CATSEAGFSYNEQFF.

This clonotype has ten or more counts. The chain employs TRBV28 and TRBJ2-7; 10 bases are shared with TRBD2. Trimming removed 7 bases from V and 4 bases from J; junction bases left unmatched: 4. Germline V lookup: CDR1 MDHEN, CDR2 SYDVKM. The CDR3 length is 13 residues. The CDR3 spells CASIASGGYEQYV. The CDR3 region has the DNA TGTGCCAGCATCGCTAGCGGGGGTTACGAGCAGTACGTC.

This clonotype appeared a few times. The rearrangement links TRBV5-5 to TRBJ2-7, with D perhaps matching TRBD1 (5 bases). CDR1 SGHKS and CDR2 YYEKEE come from the germline V gene (reference sequence). Deletions cut 4 bases from V and 4 bases from J, with 18 bases between. There are 15 residues in the CDR3. CDR3 sequence reads: CASSRPLGAYYEQYV. CDR3 DNA sequence: TGTGCCAGCAGCCGGCCCCTAGGGGCGTATTACGAGCAGTACGTC.

The CDR3 is CASSLGAGSNEQFF. CDR3 DNA sequence: TGTGCCAGCAGCTTAGGGGCGGGGAGCAATGAGCAGTTCTTC. The genes are TRBV7-9 and TRBJ2-1; possible D gene TRBD2, 6 bases. Germline V lookup: CDR1 SEHNR, CDR2 FQNEAQ (reference sequence). This CDR3 spans 14 amino acids. V was clipped by 1 base and J by 6 bases, with 10 bases between them.

This clonotype was detected many times. This chain uses TRBV5-6 with TRBJ2-2; no clear D gene. V lost 4 bases, J lost 6 bases, and 10 bases lay in between. The CDR3 sequence is 13 residues long. In germline, CDR1 is SGHDT, CDR2 YYEEEE. As DNA, the CDR3 is TGTGCCAGCAGCCGTCAATTGCCCGGGGAGCTGTTTTTT. This encodes CASSRQLPGELFF.

This clonotype was seen repeatedly, ten times or more. The chain links TRBV20-1 to TRBJ2-1; D is uncertain. Deletions cut 1 base from V and 8 bases from J, with 9 bases between. The germline V gene has CDR1 DFQATT and CDR2 SNEGSKA (reference sequence). CDR3 length equals 12 residues. CDR3 sequence: CSARGIWDEQFF. DNA of the CDR3: TGCAGTGCTAGAGGGATCTGGGATGAGCAGTTCTTC.

This clonotype occurred many times. V and J are TRBV6-4 and TRBJ2-4; 7 nucleotides match TRBD1. The V gene end was trimmed by 2 bases and the J gene end by 1 base; junction bases not matched to a gene: 14. CDR1 and CDR2 (germline): MRHNA, SNTAGT. CDR3 size: 19 residues. CDR3 nucleotide sequence: TGTGCCAGCAGTGACACCGACAGAGACAGGGATAGGGCCAAAAACATTCAGTACTTC. It yields the protein CASSDTDRDRDRAKNIQYF.